This T cell receptor beta chain was captured in a study of cytomegalovirus exposure and HLA in healthy donors. TCRdb's table, derived via immunoSEQ multiplex PCR, lists solely in-frame clones and lacks some. This sample yields 130,000 or so clones, of which nearly 90% are seen a single time; over 8.5% belongs to the top ten. Among the 120 or so subjects of the validation cohort, separate from the approximately 660-subject first cohort, were the donors. Per germline, CDR1 MDHEN and CDR2 SYDVKM. V lost 1 base to trimming and J lost 4 bases; unmatched junction nucleotides: 9. The CDR3 is 16 residues long.

The rearrangement links TRBV28 to TRBJ2-7, with 8 bases fitting TRBD2. The sequence was obtained from a woman younger than 35 in good health and CMV-seropositive. The sequencing sample was made of PBMCs. CDR3 coding DNA: TGTGCCAGCAGTTTATCGGGTAGCGGGGACTTATACGAGCAGTACTTC. Protein sequence: CASSLSGSGDLYEQYF.